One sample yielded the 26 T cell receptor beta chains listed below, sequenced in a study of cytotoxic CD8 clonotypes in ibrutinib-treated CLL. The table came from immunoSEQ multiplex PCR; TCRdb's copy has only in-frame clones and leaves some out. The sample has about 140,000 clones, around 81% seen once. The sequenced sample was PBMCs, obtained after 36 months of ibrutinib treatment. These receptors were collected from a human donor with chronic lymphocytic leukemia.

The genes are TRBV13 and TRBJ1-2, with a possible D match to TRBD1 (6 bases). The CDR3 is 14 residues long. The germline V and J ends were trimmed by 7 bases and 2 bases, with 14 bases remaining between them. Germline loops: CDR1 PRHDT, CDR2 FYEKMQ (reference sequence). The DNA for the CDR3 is TGTGCCAGCACTCCGGGGGGCACGAACTATGGCTACACCTTC. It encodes CASTPGGTNYGYTF.

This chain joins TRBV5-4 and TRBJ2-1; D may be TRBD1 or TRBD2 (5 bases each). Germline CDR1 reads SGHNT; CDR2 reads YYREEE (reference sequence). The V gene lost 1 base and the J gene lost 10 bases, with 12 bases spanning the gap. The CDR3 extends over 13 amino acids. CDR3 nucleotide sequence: TGTGCCAGCAGCTTGAGAGGGGTAGAGGAGCAGTTCTTC. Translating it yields CASSLRGVEEQFF.

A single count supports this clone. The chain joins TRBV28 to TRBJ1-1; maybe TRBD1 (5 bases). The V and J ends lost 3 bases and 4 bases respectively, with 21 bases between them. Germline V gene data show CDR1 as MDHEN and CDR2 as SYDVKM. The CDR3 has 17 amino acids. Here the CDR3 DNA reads TGTGCCAGCAGTTTCCTGACGCAGGGTCCGGGGAGCACTGAAGCTTTCTTT. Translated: CASSFLTQGPGSTEAFF.

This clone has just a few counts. The CDR3, as DNA: TGTGCCAGCAGCTCAGACAGGTCTAATGAAAAACTGTTTTTT. It specifies CASSSDRSNEKLFF. This chain connects TRBV13 to TRBJ1-4, with D possibly TRBD1 on 6 matching bases. V lost 4 bases and J 3 bases, leaving 9 bases between the germline ends. This CDR3 spans 14 amino acids. The germline gives CDR1 PRHDT, CDR2 FYEKMQ (reference sequence).

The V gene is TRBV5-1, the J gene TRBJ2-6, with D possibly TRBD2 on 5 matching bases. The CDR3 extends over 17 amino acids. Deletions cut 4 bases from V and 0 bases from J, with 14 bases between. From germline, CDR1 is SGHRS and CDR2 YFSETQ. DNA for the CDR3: TGCGCCAGCAGCGTACGGGTAGACTACTCTGGGGCCAACGTCCTGACTTTC. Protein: CASSVRVDYSGANVLTF.

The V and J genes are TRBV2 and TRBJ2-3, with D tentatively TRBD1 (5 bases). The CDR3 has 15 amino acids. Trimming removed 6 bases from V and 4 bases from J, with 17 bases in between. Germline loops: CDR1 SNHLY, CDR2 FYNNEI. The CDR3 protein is CASRGLAVGSDTQYF. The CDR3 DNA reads TGTGCCAGCAGGGGGCTCGCGGTGGGCTCAGATACGCAGTATTTT.

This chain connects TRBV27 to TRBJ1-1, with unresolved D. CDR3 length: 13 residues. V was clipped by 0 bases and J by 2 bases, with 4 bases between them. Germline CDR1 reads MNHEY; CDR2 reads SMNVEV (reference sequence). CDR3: CASSLSFNTEAFF. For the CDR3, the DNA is TGTGCCAGCAGTTTATCATTTAACACTGAAGCTTTCTTT.

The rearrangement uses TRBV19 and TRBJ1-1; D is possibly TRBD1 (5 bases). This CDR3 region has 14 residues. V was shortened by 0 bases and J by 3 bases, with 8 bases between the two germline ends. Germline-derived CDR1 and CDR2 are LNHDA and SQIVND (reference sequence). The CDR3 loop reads CASSIDRGDTEAFF. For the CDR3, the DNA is TGTGCCAGTAGTATAGACCGGGGGGACACTGAAGCTTTCTTT. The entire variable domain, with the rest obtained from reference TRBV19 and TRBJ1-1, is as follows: DGGITQSPKYLFRKEGQNVTLSCEQNLNHDAMYWYRQDPGQGLRLIYYSQIVNDFQKGDIAEGYSVSREKKESFPLTVTSAQKNPTAFYLCASSIDRGDTEAFFGQGTRLTVV.

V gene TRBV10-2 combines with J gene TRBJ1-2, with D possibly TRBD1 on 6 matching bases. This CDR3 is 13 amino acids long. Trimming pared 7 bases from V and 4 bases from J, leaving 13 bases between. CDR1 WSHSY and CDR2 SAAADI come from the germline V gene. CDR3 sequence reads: CASTRGPSYGYTF. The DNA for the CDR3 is TGCGCCAGCACCCGGGGGCCGAGCTATGGCTACACCTTC.

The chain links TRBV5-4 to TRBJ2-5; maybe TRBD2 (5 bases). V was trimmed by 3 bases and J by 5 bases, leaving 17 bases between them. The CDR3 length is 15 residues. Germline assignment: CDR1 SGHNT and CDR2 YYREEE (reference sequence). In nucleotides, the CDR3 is TGTGCCAGCAGCTCCCGGGATAGGATGAAGGAGACCCAGTACTTC. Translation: CASSSRDRMKETQYF. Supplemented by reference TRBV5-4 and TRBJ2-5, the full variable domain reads ETGVTQSPTHLIKTRGQQVTLRCSSQSGHNTVSWYQQALGQGPQFIFQYYREEENGRGNFPPRFSGLQFPNYSSELNVNALELDDSALYLCASSSRDRMKETQYFGPGTRLLVL.

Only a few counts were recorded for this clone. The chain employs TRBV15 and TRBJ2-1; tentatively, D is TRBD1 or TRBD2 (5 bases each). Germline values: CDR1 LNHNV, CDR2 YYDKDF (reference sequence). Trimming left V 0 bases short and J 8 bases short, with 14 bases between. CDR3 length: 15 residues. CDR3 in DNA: TGTGCCACCAGCAGAGATGGGACCCAGTCAGATGAGCAGTTCTTC. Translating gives CATSRDGTQSDEQFF. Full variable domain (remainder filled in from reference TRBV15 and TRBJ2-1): DAMVIQNPRYQVTQFGKPVTLSCSQTLNHNVMYWYQQKSSQAPKLLFHYYDKDFNNEADTPDNFQSRRPNTSFCFLDIRSPGLGDTAMYLCATSRDGTQSDEQFFGPGTRLTVL.

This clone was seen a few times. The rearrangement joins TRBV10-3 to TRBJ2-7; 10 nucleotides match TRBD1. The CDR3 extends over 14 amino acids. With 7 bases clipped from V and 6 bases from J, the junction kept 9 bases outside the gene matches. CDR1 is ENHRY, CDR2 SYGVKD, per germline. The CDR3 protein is CAITTGTGAGEQYF. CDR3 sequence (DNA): TGTGCCATCACTACCGGGACAGGGGCTGGCGAGCAGTACTTC.

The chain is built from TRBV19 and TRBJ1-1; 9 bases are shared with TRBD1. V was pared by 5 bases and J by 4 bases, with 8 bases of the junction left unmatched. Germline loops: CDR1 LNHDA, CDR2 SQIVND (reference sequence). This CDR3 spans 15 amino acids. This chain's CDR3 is CASSSYRGRVTEAFF. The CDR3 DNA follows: TGTGCCAGTAGTTCATACAGGGGGCGAGTCACTGAAGCTTTCTTT.

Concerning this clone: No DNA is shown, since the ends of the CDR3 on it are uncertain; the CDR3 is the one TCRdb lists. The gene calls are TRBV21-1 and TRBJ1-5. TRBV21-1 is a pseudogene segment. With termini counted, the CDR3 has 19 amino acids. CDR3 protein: CASSYLCSTKGCSNQPQHF.

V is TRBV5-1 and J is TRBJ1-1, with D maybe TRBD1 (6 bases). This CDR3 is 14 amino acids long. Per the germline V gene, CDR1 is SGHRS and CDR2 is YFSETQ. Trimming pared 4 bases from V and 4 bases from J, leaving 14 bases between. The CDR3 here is CASSPGHPSTEAFF. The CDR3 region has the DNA TGCGCCAGCAGCCCGGGACATCCCTCCACTGAAGCTTTCTTT.

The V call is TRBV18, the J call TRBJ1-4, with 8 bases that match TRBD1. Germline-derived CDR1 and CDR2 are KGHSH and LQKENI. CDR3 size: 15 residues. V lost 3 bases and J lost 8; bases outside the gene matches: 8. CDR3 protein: CASSPDRALEEKLFF. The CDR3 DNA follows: TGTGCCAGCTCACCGGACAGGGCTCTGGAAGAAAAACTGTTTTTT.

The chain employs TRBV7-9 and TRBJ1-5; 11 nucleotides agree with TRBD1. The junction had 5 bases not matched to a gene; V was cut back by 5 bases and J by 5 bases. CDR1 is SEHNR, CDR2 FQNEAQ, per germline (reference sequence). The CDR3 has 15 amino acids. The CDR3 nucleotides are TGTGCCAGCAGCCTCGCGGACAGGGGGCATCAGCCCCAGCATTTT. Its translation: CASSLADRGHQPQHF.

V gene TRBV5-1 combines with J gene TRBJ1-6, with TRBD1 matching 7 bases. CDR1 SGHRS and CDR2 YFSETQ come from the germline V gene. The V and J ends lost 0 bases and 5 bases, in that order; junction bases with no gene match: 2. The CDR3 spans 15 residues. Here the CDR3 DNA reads TGCGCCAGCAGCTTGGCCGGGACAGATAATTCACCCCTCCACTTT. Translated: CASSLAGTDNSPLHF.

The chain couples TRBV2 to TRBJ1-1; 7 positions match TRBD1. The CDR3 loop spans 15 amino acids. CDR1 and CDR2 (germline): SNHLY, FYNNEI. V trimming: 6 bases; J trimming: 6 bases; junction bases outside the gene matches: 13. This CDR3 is CASRARQGWRSEAFF. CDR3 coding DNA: TGTGCCAGCAGAGCCCGACAGGGTTGGAGGTCTGAAGCTTTCTTT.

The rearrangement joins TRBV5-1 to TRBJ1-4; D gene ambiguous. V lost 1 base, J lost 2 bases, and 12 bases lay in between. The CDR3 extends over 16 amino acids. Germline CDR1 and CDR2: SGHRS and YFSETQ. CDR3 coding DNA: TGCGCCAGCAGCTTGAATTCGAGAGGGACTAATGAAAAACTGTTTTTT. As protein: CASSLNSRGTNEKLFF.

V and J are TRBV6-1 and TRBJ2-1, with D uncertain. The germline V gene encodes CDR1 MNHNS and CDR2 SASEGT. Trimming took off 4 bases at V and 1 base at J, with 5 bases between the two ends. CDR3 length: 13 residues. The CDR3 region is CASSVLSYNEQFF. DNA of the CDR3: TGTGCCAGCAGTGTACTATCCTACAATGAGCAGTTCTTC.

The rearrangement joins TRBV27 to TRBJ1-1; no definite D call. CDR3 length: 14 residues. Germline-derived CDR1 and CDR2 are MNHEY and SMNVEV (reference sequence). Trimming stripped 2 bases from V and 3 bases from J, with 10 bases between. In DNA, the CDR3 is TGTGCCAGCAGTTTAGGAGCTGGGGACACTGAAGCTTTCTTT. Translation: CASSLGAGDTEAFF.

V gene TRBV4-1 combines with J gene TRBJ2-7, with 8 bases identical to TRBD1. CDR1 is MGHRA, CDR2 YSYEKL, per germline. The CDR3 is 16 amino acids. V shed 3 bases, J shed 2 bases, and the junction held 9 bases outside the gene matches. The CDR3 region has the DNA TGCGCCAGCAGCCAGAATTGGGACAGGTCAACCTACGAGCAGTACTTC. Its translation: CASSQNWDRSTYEQYF.

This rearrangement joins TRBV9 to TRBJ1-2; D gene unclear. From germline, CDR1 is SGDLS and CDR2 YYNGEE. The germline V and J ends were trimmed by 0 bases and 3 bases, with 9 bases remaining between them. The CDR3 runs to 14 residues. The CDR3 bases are TGTGCCAGCAGCGTAGACGGAAATTACTATGGCTACACCTTC. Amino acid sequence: CASSVDGNYYGYTF. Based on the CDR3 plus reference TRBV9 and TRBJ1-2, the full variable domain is DSGVTQTPKHLITATGQRVTLRCSPRSGDLSVYWYQQSLDQGLQFLIQYYNGEERAKGNILERFSAQQFPDLHSELNLSSLELGDSALYFCASSVDGNYYGYTFGSGTRLTVV.

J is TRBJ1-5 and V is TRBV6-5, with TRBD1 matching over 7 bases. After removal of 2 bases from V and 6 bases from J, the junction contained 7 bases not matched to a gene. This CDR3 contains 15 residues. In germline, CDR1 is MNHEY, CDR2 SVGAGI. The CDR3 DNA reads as TGTGCCAGCAGTTACCCTGGGACAGTGAGTCAGCCCCAGCATTTT. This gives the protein CASSYPGTVSQPQHF.

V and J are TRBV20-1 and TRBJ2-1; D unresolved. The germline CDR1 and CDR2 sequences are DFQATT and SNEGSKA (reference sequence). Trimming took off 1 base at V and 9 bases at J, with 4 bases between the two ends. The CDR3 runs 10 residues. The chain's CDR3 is CSARAFEQFF. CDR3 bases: TGCAGTGCTAGAGCCTTTGAGCAGTTCTTC.